What follows is one T cell receptor (beta chain) and its context. The CDR3 consists of 17 residues. The data stem from a study of shared clonotypes between healthy human individuals. Study-level information: Each donor contributed plates that comprised three CD4 naive, three CD4 memory, two CD8 naive and one CD8 memory.

In the authors' workflow: In the immunoSEQ data, sequences were junction-only and lacked quality scores, so filtering differed. Sequenced by immunoSEQ multiplex PCR; TCRdb stores in-frame clones only, minus some. The V and J calls and clone size come from that table; D and trimming were worked out from the DNA. The top ten hold about 0.38% of the sample, which has some 2,500,000 clones, 80% to 95% seen once. This receptor was identified in a man aged 18 to 29 in good health. Some clones in this sample may be carry-over from other donors' samples. The chain couples TRBV21-1 to TRBJ2-1; the table's D call, TRBD2, was not checked against the DNA. TRBV21-1 is deemed a pseudogene. The sequencing sample was made of naive CD4+ T cells from PBMCs. Documented subset: CD45RA+ positively selected. The DNA of the CDR3 is TGTGCCCGACTCATAGCGGGAGGGCCCCGCTCCTACAATGAGCAGTTCTTC. As protein: CARLIAGGPRSYNEQFF.